One and the same sample provided the 28 T cell receptor beta chains below, sequenced in a study of CDR3 diversity in severe acne. TCRdb analysed the PCR reads with MiXCR anew, one entry per CDR3 protein. The sample consists of under 95,000 distinct CDR3 sequences, 45% to 50% of them appearing once. Sample: blood. The receptors shown here come from a male donor in good health, serving as a control.

This clonotype was counted between two and nine times. Relative to the germline gene, one junction end is altered; a read error may explain this. This chain uses TRBV7-9 with TRBJ1-6; 7 bases agree with TRBD1. This CDR3 region has 14 residues. The germline CDR1 and CDR2 sequences are SEHNR and FQNEAQ (reference sequence). CDR3 sequence (DNA): TGTGTCAGCAGCCTCGGACAGGAGCGATCACCCCTCCACTTT. This encodes CVSSLGQERSPLHF.

The chain uses TRBV9 and TRBJ2-6; 8 bases fit TRBD1. The CDR3 is 18 amino acids. V lost 5 bases and J lost 0; bases outside the gene matches: 10. Germline values: CDR1 SGDLS, CDR2 YYNGEE. CDR3: CASSAQGGKISGANVLTF. CDR3 sequence (DNA): TGTGCCAGCAGTGCACAGGGGGGTAAGATCTCTGGGGCCAACGTCCTGACTTTC.

Remarks on this clonotype: This may be a read error: a much more frequent sequence differs by one nucleotide. The rearrangement joins TRBV15 to TRBJ1-6; tentatively, D is TRBD1 (5 bases). Between the trimmed V and J ends, which lost 0 bases and 11 bases, there was a span of 11 bases. The CDR3 is 14 amino acids. The germline gives CDR1 LNHNV, CDR2 YYDKDF (reference sequence). In DNA form, the CDR3 reads TGTGCCACCAGCAGAGACAGGGAAAATGCACCCCTCCACTTT. Translated: CATSRDRENAPLHF.

This chain links TRBV2 with TRBJ1-5, with D tentatively TRBD1 (5 bases). The CDR3 runs to 16 residues. In germline, CDR1 is SNHLY, CDR2 FYNNEI. V lost 6 bases and J 2 bases, leaving 17 bases between the germline ends. The CDR3 loop is CASSANAGPGNQPQHF. The CDR3, as DNA: TGTGCCAGCAGCGCGAACGCGGGACCGGGCAATCAGCCCCAGCATTTT.

In this sample, this clonotype turned up many times. The chain combines TRBV19 with TRBJ2-7; TRBD2 matches at 8 bases. V trimming: 5 bases; J trimming: 2 bases; junction bases outside the gene matches: 5. This CDR3 is built from 14 residues. CDR1 and CDR2 (germline): LNHDA, SQIVND (reference sequence). The CDR3 nucleotides are TGTGCCAGTAGTGCTCTAGCGGGCACCTACGAGCAGTACTTC. Its translation: CASSALAGTYEQYF.

As concerns this clonotype: One junction end does not reproduce the germline sequence, and a read error may be involved. The gene calls are TRBV7-3 and TRBJ1-1, with a possible D match to TRBD1 (6 bases). The CDR3 loop spans 12 amino acids. Per germline, CDR1 SGHTA and CDR2 FQGTGA. This chain's CDR3 is CASSPWGGEDFF. The CDR3 nucleotides read TGTGCCAGCAGCCCCTGGGGGGGCGAAGATTTCTTT.

This clonotype has a single count. This chain connects TRBV19 to TRBJ2-1, with 11 bases lining up with TRBD2. V shed 6 bases, J shed 5 bases, and the junction held 6 bases outside the gene matches. Germline V CDR1 and CDR2: LNHDA, SQIVND (reference sequence). This CDR3 spans 15 amino acids. CDR3 in DNA: TGTGCCAGTAGCAGACTAGCGGGGAACGACAATGAGCAGTTCTTC. Amino acid sequence: CASSRLAGNDNEQFF.

By sample fraction, this clonotype is medium-sized (0.01 to 0.1%). This sequence joins TRBV20-1 and TRBJ2-5, with D unclear. This CDR3 spans 12 amino acids. V was trimmed by 7 bases and J by 3 bases, leaving 12 bases between them. From germline, CDR1 is DFQATT and CDR2 SNEGSKA (reference sequence). The CDR3: CSVSRSEETQYF. The CDR3 nucleotides are TGCAGTGTCTCTCGGTCAGAAGAGACCCAGTACTTC.

This chain links TRBV19 with TRBJ1-1, with no clear D. V dropped 1 base and J dropped 1 base, with 13 bases sitting between them. Germline-derived CDR1 and CDR2 are LNHDA and SQIVND (reference sequence). This CDR3 has 16 amino acids. The DNA for the CDR3 is TGTGCCAGTAGTATAGTTCTCGAGGCCTCGAACACTGAAGCTTTCTTT. It codes for CASSIVLEASNTEAFF. Using reference TRBV19 and TRBJ1-1 for the parts outside the CDR3, the full variable domain is DGGITQSPKYLFRKEGQNVTLSCEQNLNHDAMYWYRQDPGQGLRLIYYSQIVNDFQKGDIAEGYSVSREKKESFPLTVTSAQKNPTAFYLCASSIVLEASNTEAFFGQGTRLTVV.

This clonotype occurred a few times. As DNA, the CDR3 is TGCAGCGTCCAACCGGGACGTGGGAACACTGAAGCTTTCTTT. This encodes CSVQPGRGNTEAFF. This chain connects TRBV29-1 to TRBJ1-1; D is perhaps TRBD1 (5 bases). Trimming pared 6 bases from V and 1 base from J, leaving 15 bases between. Germline CDR1 SQVTM, CDR2 ANQGSEA. The CDR3 extends over 14 amino acids.

As concerns this clonotype: One base away lies a much larger clone, so this may be a sequencing read error. The chain links TRBV7-9 to TRBJ2-7; TRBD1 matches at 9 bases. The CDR3 runs 15 residues. Germline V CDR1 and CDR2: SEHNR, FQNEAQ (reference sequence). In nucleotides, the CDR3 is TGTGCCAACAGCTTTGGACAGGGGACTTCCTACGAGCAGTACTTC. It encodes CANSFGQGTSYEQYF.

This clonotype was seen at least ten times. The chain couples TRBV5-1 to TRBJ2-1; no definite D call. V shed 3 bases and J shed 1 base, with 11 bases lying between them. The V gene's germline CDR1 is SGHRS and CDR2 YFSETQ. The length of the CDR3 is 15 residues. The CDR3 DNA follows: TGCGCCAGCAGCTGGCTAGGCGGTTCCTACAATGAGCAGTTCTTC. Translation: CASSWLGGSYNEQFF.

The rearrangement links TRBV5-8 to TRBJ1-3; 8 nucleotides agree with TRBD1. The junction had 5 bases not matched to a gene; V was cut back by 0 bases and J by 3 bases. This CDR3 region has 16 residues. In germline, CDR1 is SGHTS, CDR2 YDEGEE. The CDR3 spells CASSLAWTGYGNTIYF. The DNA for the CDR3 is TGTGCCAGCAGCTTGGCCTGGACAGGGTATGGAAACACCATATATTTT.

The chain links TRBV20-1 to TRBJ2-7; 7 bases map to TRBD2. The length of the CDR3 is 13 residues. Germline lookup yields CDR1 DFQATT and CDR2 SNEGSKA (reference sequence). Unmatched junction bases numbered 3, after V lost 2 bases and J lost 2 bases. The CDR3: CSARPAGTYEQYF. The CDR3 coding sequence is TGCAGTGCTAGACCAGCGGGGACCTACGAGCAGTACTTC.

V gene TRBV6-1 combines with J gene TRBJ1-1; D may be TRBD1 (5 bases). Trimming pared 2 bases from V and 12 bases from J, leaving 25 bases between. This CDR3 is 16 amino acids long. Germline V CDR1 and CDR2: MNHNS, SASEGT. CDR3 coding DNA: TGTGCCAGCAGTGAAATCAGCTCTGGGGCCAACGTCCTGACTTTCTTT. It codes for CASSEISSGANVLTFF.

The V and J genes are TRBV20-1 and TRBJ2-7; tentative D call: TRBD1 (6 bases). This CDR3 region has 12 residues. V dropped 6 bases and J dropped 6 bases, with 15 bases sitting between them. CDR1 and CDR2 from the germline V gene are DFQATT and SNEGSKA (reference sequence). The CDR3 loop reads CSATPRTAEQYF. The DNA for the CDR3 is TGCAGTGCAACCCCCAGGACAGCCGAGCAGTACTTC.

This clonotype was detected a few times. V and J are TRBV14 and TRBJ2-5; D ambiguous. This CDR3 is built from 14 residues. V shed 1 base and J shed 5 bases, with 11 bases lying between them. CDR1 and CDR2 (germline): SGHDN, FVKESK. The CDR3 DNA is TGTGCCAGCAGCCAAGTCCCATGGGGTGAGACCCAGTACTTC. This encodes CASSQVPWGETQYF. The variable domain in full, completed from reference TRBV14 and TRBJ2-5, reads EAGVTQFPSHSVIEKGQTVTLRCDPISGHDNLYWYRRVMGKEIKFLLHFVKESKQDESGMPNNRFLAERTGGTYSTLKVQPAELEDSGVYFCASSQVPWGETQYFGPGTRLLVL.

This clonotype was recorded a few times. CDR3 sequence: CASSLMGPLGEAFF. CDR3 sequence (DNA): TGCGCCAGCAGCTTGATGGGACCTCTTGGTGAAGCTTTCTTT. This chain joins TRBV5-1 and TRBJ1-1, with D possibly TRBD1 on 5 matching bases. The germline V gene encodes CDR1 SGHRS and CDR2 YFSETQ. The CDR3 is 14 amino acids. The V and J ends lost 1 base and 7 bases respectively, with 14 bases between them. The full variable domain, completed using reference TRBV5-1 and TRBJ1-1, is KAGVTQTPRYLIKTRGQQVTLSCSPISGHRSVSWYQQTPGQGLQFLFEYFSETQRNKGNFPGRFSGRQFSNSRSEMNVSTLELGDSALYLCASSLMGPLGEAFFGQGTRLTVV.

CDR3 bases: TGTGCCTGGACTAACACCGGGGAGCTGTTTTTT. This encodes CAWTNTGELFF. The chain recombines TRBV11-1 with TRBJ2-2, with D possibly matching TRBD2 (5 bases). This CDR3 has 11 amino acids. Germline values: CDR1 SGHAT, CDR2 FQDESV (reference sequence). The V end was cut by 11 bases, the J end by 2 bases, with 6 bases between.

The V call is TRBV19, the J call TRBJ1-3; weak D call: TRBD1 (5 bases). The CDR3 length is 14 residues. Trimming took off 9 bases at V and 2 bases at J, with 14 bases between the two ends. CDR1 is LNHDA and CDR2 is SQIVND in the germline V gene (reference sequence). The CDR3 sequence: CASSPQDTGNTIYF. In DNA, the CDR3 is TGTGCCAGCTCACCCCAGGACACTGGAAACACCATATATTTT.

At least ten counts were recorded for this clonotype. The V and J genes are TRBV6-5 and TRBJ2-3, with 7 positions matching TRBD2. Germline V gives CDR1 MNHEY, CDR2 SVGAGI. The CDR3 spans 11 residues. Unmatched junction bases numbered 2, after V lost 8 bases and J lost 6 bases. DNA of the CDR3: TGTGCCAGCGGGGGGGGGGATACGCAGTATTTT. As protein: CASGGGDTQYF.

This clonotype was seen more than once but under ten times. J is TRBJ2-7 and V is TRBV2, with 10 bases lining up with TRBD2. The trim removed 6 bases at V and 4 bases at J, leaving 6 bases unmatched. Germline V gene sequence: CDR1 SNHLY, CDR2 FYNNEI. The CDR3 has 14 residues. The CDR3 reads CASRAGTSAYEQYF. Here the CDR3 DNA reads TGTGCCAGCAGGGCCGGGACTAGCGCTTACGAGCAGTACTTC.

V usage is TRBV5-1 and J usage is TRBJ1-5, with TRBD1 as a possible D gene (5 bases). The V gene lost 0 bases and the J gene lost 7 bases, with 8 bases spanning the gap. The CDR3 consists of 13 residues. Germline values: CDR1 SGHRS, CDR2 YFSETQ. The CDR3 loop reads CASSLDWGQPQHF. DNA of the CDR3: TGCGCCAGCAGCTTGGACTGGGGGCAGCCCCAGCATTTT.

This clonotype occurred once. The chain uses TRBV30 and TRBJ2-6; TRBD1 matches 7 bases. The CDR3 length is 15 residues. J was trimmed by 1 base and V by 3 bases; bases with no gene match: 3. CDR1 GTSNPN and CDR2 SVGIG come from the germline V gene (reference sequence). CDR3 coding DNA: TGTGCCTGGAGGGGGACAGTTTCTGGGGCCAACGTCCTGACTTTC. Protein sequence: CAWRGTVSGANVLTF.

As for this clonotype: Mismatch with germline at one junction end may stem from a read error. The CDR3 DNA follows: TGCAGTGCTACCCTCCTGACTAGCGGGAGAGAAGATACACAGTATTTT. Its protein product is CSATLLTSGREDTQYF. V and J are TRBV20-1 and TRBJ2-3, with TRBD2 matching over 12 bases. Germline V gene data show CDR1 as DFQATT and CDR2 as SNEGSKA (reference sequence). This CDR3 has 16 residues.

Details on this clonotype: This could be a read error, since a much larger clone is one nucleotide away. This chain uses TRBV10-3 with TRBJ1-6; no clear D. Germline V gives CDR1 ENHRY, CDR2 SYGVKD. The CDR3 has 16 residues. CDR3 protein: CAISDQAGIYDSPLHF. The CDR3 DNA is TGTGCCATCAGTGATCAAGCGGGGATCTATGATTCACCCCTCCACTTT.

The chain joins TRBV7-2 to TRBJ1-2; a possible D gene is TRBD1 (5 bases). The germline CDR1 and CDR2 sequences are SGHTA and FQGNSA. V was pared by 0 bases and J by 8 bases, with 13 bases between. CDR3 length: 14 amino acids. The CDR3 loop is CASSLARRGGGYTF. The CDR3 DNA follows: TGTGCCAGCAGCTTAGCGCGGAGGGGTGGAGGCTACACCTTC.

The chain links TRBV7-3 to TRBJ1-1; 10 nucleotides match TRBD1. The V segment lost 6 bases and the J segment 11 bases; nucleotides outside the gene matches: 9. Germline CDR1 reads SGHTA; CDR2 reads FQGTGA. This CDR3 has 13 amino acids. In DNA, the CDR3 is TGTGCCAGCAGGTTGGACAGGGGGTATCGGGCTTTCTTT. Translating it yields CASRLDRGYRAFF.